This TCR beta chain was recovered during a study of T cell repertoires in cytomegalovirus infection. In the study overall: Evidence of both CMV infection and a matching HLA type came from public TCR beta signatures. Regarding the study as a whole: In two of eight donors, the top clonotype was HLA-C-restricted CMV-specific.

About this clonotype itself: Its antigen remains unidentified.

Looked up from germline, CDR1 is KGHDR and CDR2 is SFDVKD. After removal of 5 bases from V and 3 bases from J, the junction contained 3 bases not matched to a gene. The CDR3 sequence is 13 residues long. TCRdb re-derived calls from the reads in MiXCR, one entry per CDR3 protein. The repertoire holds almost 500,000 distinct CDR3 sequences, with over 9% as singletons. Sample: PBMCs. This TCR came from a human donor in good health (CMV status not recorded). Some clones in this sample may be carry-over from other donors' samples. V usage is TRBV24-1 and J usage is TRBJ2-7; 7 nucleotides align to TRBD2. The chain's CDR3 is CATSGREGYEQYF. The CDR3 coding sequence is TGTGCCACCAGTGGCAGGGAGGGCTACGAGCAGTACTTC.